This entry lists 27 T cell receptor beta chains sequenced from one sample in a study of T cells in Graves' hyperthyroidism and ophthalmopathy. RNA transcripts gave rise to amplified TCR beta CDR3 regions. Initially, a first-round RT-PCR of the TCR CDR3 employed the HTBI primer set. TCRdb called the multiplex PCR reads again in MiXCR, with one record for every CDR3 protein. The sample includes about 590,000 distinct CDR3 sequences, less than 20% of them seen just once. Sequencing used blood. The receptor source for this set is a woman younger than 45 with Graves' hyperthyroidism.

The chain has TRBV19 and TRBJ2-1; 8 bases match TRBD1. The V and J ends lost 4 bases and 8 bases, in that order; junction bases with no gene match: 4. The CDR3 is 13 amino acids. The germline gives CDR1 LNHDA, CDR2 SQIVND (reference sequence). The CDR3 loop reads CASSNQGAYEQFF. The CDR3 DNA is TGTGCCAGTAGTAATCAGGGGGCGTATGAGCAGTTCTTC.

Ten or more counts support this clonotype. The V call is TRBV30, the J call TRBJ2-1; no clear D. Looked up from germline, CDR1 is GTSNPN and CDR2 is SVGIG (reference sequence). Trimming left V 3 bases short and J 5 bases short, with 8 bases between. This CDR3 has 12 residues. The CDR3 sequence is CAWRGINNEQFF. The CDR3 region has the DNA TGTGCCTGGAGGGGGATAAACAATGAGCAGTTCTTC.

The J gene is TRBJ2-1, the V gene TRBV20-1, with no clear D. The J call is doubtful: the DNA matches TRBJ2-7 better. The CDR3 is 11 residues long. Germline CDR1 reads DFQATT; CDR2 reads SNEGSKA (reference sequence). CDR3 sequence reads: CSARELNEQYF. As DNA, the CDR3 is TGCAGTGCTAGAGAGCTGAATGAGCAGTACTTC.

This clonotype was counted many times. The chain uses TRBV27 and TRBJ2-7, with 8 bases lining up with TRBD2. Germline-derived CDR1 and CDR2 are MNHEY and SMNVEV (reference sequence). With V trimmed by 6 bases and J by 6 bases, 10 bases remained unmatched. There are 14 residues in the CDR3. CDR3 coding DNA: TGTGCCAGCAGCCAACCCCGCGCGGGAGGCGAGCAGTACTTC. Translating gives CASSQPRAGGEQYF.

The chain combines TRBV10-3 with TRBJ2-5; 7 bases line up with TRBD1. The CDR3 totals 14 residues. Looked up from germline, CDR1 is ENHRY and CDR2 is SYGVKD. V shed 6 bases and J 1 base; nucleotides not matched to a gene: 5. Written as DNA, the CDR3 is TGTGCCATCAGGACGACAGGGCCCCAAGAGACCCAGTACTTC. It encodes CAIRTTGPQETQYF.

A few counts support this clonotype. The chain links TRBV7-8 to TRBJ2-1, with a weak D call TRBD2 (6 bases). This CDR3 is built from 17 residues. CDR1 and CDR2 (germline): SGHVS, FQNEAQ. Deletions cut 0 bases from V and 3 bases from J, with 15 bases between. The CDR3 nucleotides read TGTGCCAGCAGCTTAGCGGTCGGCGGGATAATCTACAATGAGCAGTTCTTC. As protein: CASSLAVGGIIYNEQFF.

This clonotype was observed a few times. The rearrangement uses TRBV20-1 and TRBJ1-4; D is perhaps TRBD1 (6 bases). CDR3 size: 14 residues. Germline V gene lookup returns CDR1 DFQATT and CDR2 SNEGSKA (reference sequence). V lost 6 bases and J lost 8, with 19 bases in between. The CDR3 is CSAPRAGTFEKLFF. DNA for the CDR3: TGCAGTGCGCCACGAGCCGGGACATTCGAAAAACTGTTTTTT.

This clonotype was detected a few times. The CDR3 nucleotides read TGTGCCAGCAGCCAAGATAAAAGACTAGCGGGAGAGGACAATGAGCAGTTCTTC. Translating it yields CASSQDKRLAGEDNEQFF. The rearrangement joins TRBV14 to TRBJ2-1, with 12 bases identical to TRBD2. J was trimmed by 5 bases and V by 0 bases; bases with no gene match: 8. CDR3 length: 18 residues. Germline loops: CDR1 SGHDN, CDR2 FVKESK. The full variable domain, completed using reference TRBV14 and TRBJ2-1, is EAGVTQFPSHSVIEKGQTVTLRCDPISGHDNLYWYRRVMGKEIKFLLHFVKESKQDESGMPNNRFLAERTGGTYSTLKVQPAELEDSGVYFCASSQDKRLAGEDNEQFFGPGTRLTVL.

Ten or more counts support this clonotype. The chain recombines TRBV2 with TRBJ1-2, with D possibly TRBD1 on 6 matching bases. This CDR3 has 15 amino acids. Trimming cost V 6 bases and J 8 bases, with 22 bases left between them. CDR1 and CDR2 (germline): SNHLY, FYNNEI. The CDR3 DNA follows: TGTGCCAGCAGACCCGTCAGGGGATCCGGTGCCGGCTACACCTTC. Its protein is CASRPVRGSGAGYTF.

Ten or more counts support this clonotype. J is TRBJ2-3 and V is TRBV20-1, with 8 bases identical to TRBD2. This CDR3 region has 14 residues. CDR1 is DFQATT and CDR2 is SNEGSKA in the germline V gene (reference sequence). The ends lost 6 bases at V and 1 base at J; junction bases unmatched: 6. Here the CDR3 DNA reads TGCAGTGCGGAAGCGGGAGCGGGCACAGATACGCAGTATTTT. This translates into CSAEAGAGTDTQYF.

The sample holds many counts of this clonotype. V usage is TRBV3-1 and J usage is TRBJ2-7; D is perhaps TRBD2 (6 bases). V lost 3 bases and J 3 bases, leaving 6 bases between the germline ends. Per germline, CDR1 LGHDT and CDR2 YNNKEL (reference sequence). CDR3 length: 12 amino acids. CDR3 in amino acids: CASSQRDYEQYF. As DNA, the CDR3 is TGTGCCAGCAGCCAGCGGGACTACGAGCAGTACTTC.

This chain uses TRBV7-3 with TRBJ1-6; 11 nucleotides line up with TRBD1. With 5 bases clipped from V and 7 bases from J, the junction kept 7 bases outside the gene matches. The CDR3 has 16 amino acids. CDR1 is SGHTA and CDR2 is FQGTGA in the germline V gene. In DNA form, the CDR3 reads TGTGCCAGCAGCGCGTACGGGACAGGGGGGAATTCACCCCTCCACTTT. Its protein product is CASSAYGTGGNSPLHF.

As to this clonotype: A much larger clone differs by one base, so this may be a read error. The chain is built from TRBV12-3 or TRBV12-4 and TRBJ1-2; 7 bases are shared with TRBD1. The CDR3 is made up of 14 amino acids. V dropped 6 bases and J dropped 8; count of bases not matched to a gene: 12. The CDR3: CASRGTAVGGGYTF. The DNA for the CDR3 is TGTGCCAGCAGGGGGACAGCCGTTGGCGGGGGCTACACCTTC.

V gene TRBV30 combines with J gene TRBJ2-5, with 9 positions matching TRBD1. CDR3 length equals 14 residues. Unmatched junction bases numbered 8, after V lost 4 bases and J lost 5 bases. Germline V lookup: CDR1 GTSNPN, CDR2 SVGIG (reference sequence). In DNA form, the CDR3 reads TGTGCCTGGAATCCCGGGACAGGGATTGAGACCCAGTACTTC. Its translation is CAWNPGTGIETQYF.

This clonotype has at least ten counts. The chain combines TRBV5-1 with TRBJ2-7; 9 bases map to TRBD1. Looked up from germline, CDR1 is SGHRS and CDR2 is YFSETQ. The length of the CDR3 is 15 residues. J lost 3 bases, V lost 2 bases, and 6 bases had no gene match. Here the CDR3 DNA reads TGCGCCAGCAGCTTCTCCGGGACAGGGTACTACGAGCAGTACTTC. Translation: CASSFSGTGYYEQYF.

This clonotype was counted ten times or more. The rearrangement joins TRBV29-1 to TRBJ2-7; D is possibly TRBD1 (6 bases). The germline CDR1 and CDR2 sequences are SQVTM and ANQGSEA. The length of the CDR3 is 14 residues. V lost 3 bases and J 2 bases, leaving 14 bases between the germline ends. CDR3 DNA sequence: TGCAGCGTTGATAGTCCGACAGGACCCTACGAGCAGTACTTC. Its translation: CSVDSPTGPYEQYF.

This clonotype was counted at least ten times. The rearrangement uses TRBV11-2 and TRBJ2-5; TRBD2 agrees at 10 bases. The CDR3 contains 15 residues. V shed 3 bases and J 2 bases; nucleotides not matched to a gene: 3. Germline V gene sequence: CDR1 SGHAT, CDR2 FQNNGV. This CDR3 is CASSFSGRPQETQYF. The CDR3 DNA sequence: TGTGCCAGCAGCTTTAGCGGGAGGCCTCAAGAGACCCAGTACTTC.

This clonotype was seen a handful of times. The CDR3 reads CASRQGYDGNQPQHF. The CDR3 nucleotides read TGTGCCAGCAGACAGGGTTATGATGGCAATCAGCCCCAGCATTTT. V gene TRBV12-3 or TRBV12-4 combines with J gene TRBJ1-5; possibly TRBD1 for D (6 bases). The CDR3 has 15 residues. V lost 6 bases to trimming and J lost 2 bases, with 14 bases between them.

This clonotype was seen ten or more times. The gene calls are TRBV6-5 and TRBJ1-5; D is ambiguous. Trimming left V 0 bases short and J 0 bases short, with 9 bases between. Germline CDR1 is MNHEY and CDR2 is SVGAGI. The CDR3 is 16 residues long. CDR3 sequence reads: CASSYSPRHSNQPQHF. In DNA, the CDR3 is TGTGCCAGCAGTTACTCGCCAAGACATAGCAATCAGCCCCAGCATTTT.

This clonotype was seen a handful of times. The V and J genes are TRBV12-3 or TRBV12-4 and TRBJ1-6, with D hard to call. Trimming took off 0 bases at V and 0 bases at J, with 12 bases between the two ends. This CDR3 is 18 amino acids long. CDR3 protein: CASSLASGESSYNSPLHF. Written as DNA, the CDR3 is TGTGCCAGCAGTTTAGCGAGTGGGGAAAGCTCCTATAATTCACCCCTCCACTTT.

Note on this clonotype: A read error is possible here, since a much larger clone lies one base away. The V call is TRBV7-2, the J call TRBJ2-3; possibly TRBD1 or TRBD2 for D (5 bases each). The CDR3 covers 17 residues. Germline assignment: CDR1 SGHTA and CDR2 FQGNSA. CDR3 DNA: TGTGCCAGCACCTTAGGTCGGGGCCTCGGTCGAGGGGATACGCAGTATTTT. This encodes CASTLGRGLGRGDTQYF.

Many counts were recorded for this clonotype. This sequence joins TRBV11-2 and TRBJ1-1; D is unclear. The CDR3 spans 13 residues. V lost 3 bases, J lost 8 bases, and 13 bases lay in between. The germline V gene has CDR1 SGHAT and CDR2 FQNNGV. DNA for the CDR3: TGTGCCAGCAGCTTCCTTGAGGCGGGAGAAGCTTTCTTT. Translated, it gives CASSFLEAGEAFF.

The chain employs TRBV20-1 and TRBJ1-4, with D possibly being TRBD1 (5 bases). This CDR3 is 15 amino acids long. Germline-derived CDR1 and CDR2 are DFQATT and SNEGSKA (reference sequence). The ends were cut back, 0 bases at V and 6 bases at J, with 14 bases in the middle. CDR3 loop: CSARDVGVGDEKLFF. CDR3 sequence (DNA): TGCAGTGCTAGAGATGTGGGGGTCGGGGATGAAAAACTGTTTTTT.

This clonotype appeared many times. The rearrangement links TRBV12-3 or TRBV12-4 to TRBJ2-1; 7 bases map to TRBD2. The CDR3 has 13 amino acids. The V segment lost 7 bases and the J segment 6 bases; nucleotides outside the gene matches: 6. The CDR3 DNA reads as TGTGCCAGCACCGCCACTAGCGTCAATGAGCAGTTCTTC. Protein sequence: CASTATSVNEQFF.

The V gene is TRBV5-5, the J gene TRBJ2-2, with 9 bases fitting TRBD2. This CDR3 contains 16 residues. V was clipped by 4 bases and J by 4 bases; unmatched bases: 8. Germline V gene data show CDR1 as SGHKS and CDR2 as YYEKEE (reference sequence). The chain's CDR3 is CASSQTAGGSTGELFF. The CDR3 DNA is TGTGCCAGCAGCCAAACAGCGGGAGGATCCACCGGGGAGCTGTTTTTT.

This clonotype was picked up one time. The chain couples TRBV6-1 to TRBJ1-2; 7 bases fit TRBD1. CDR3 size: 14 residues. CDR1 is MNHNS, CDR2 SASEGT, per germline. V dropped 6 bases and J dropped 1; count of bases not matched to a gene: 5. CDR3 residues: CASRDRANNYGYTF. The CDR3 bases are TGTGCCAGCAGAGACAGGGCAAATAACTATGGCTACACCTTC.

This clonotype turned up a few times. V is TRBV20-1 and J is TRBJ2-7; 10 bases are a match to TRBD2. This CDR3 has 18 amino acids. Germline V gene lookup returns CDR1 DFQATT and CDR2 SNEGSKA (reference sequence). The V gene end was trimmed by 2 bases and the J gene end by 6 bases; junction bases not matched to a gene: 19. The CDR3 DNA reads as TGCAGTGCTAGAACCGCCACAGGGGGGGTAGCGGGAGGCGGCGAGCAGTACTTC. Protein sequence: CSARTATGGVAGGGEQYF.